This T cell receptor (beta chain) was observed in a study of blood T cell repertoires in COVID-19. Study-level information: Acute and convalescent COVID-19 specimens originated in the United States, Italy and Spain. The analysed material was cDNA or gDNA that came from T cells, B-cell-depleted T cells, or PBMCs.

V lost 5 bases, J lost 0 bases, and 9 bases stayed unmatched. Germline loops: CDR1 SGHNT, CDR2 YENEEA. The CDR3 is 17 amino acids. In the original workflow: Amplification of reference gene primers provided the estimated nucleated cell counts. The protocol was immunoSEQ multiplex PCR, while the TCRdb copy is restricted to in-frame clones and leaves out a portion. V and J calls and clone size are as listed in that table; D and trimming were resolved from the DNA. The profile shows more than 250,000 clones, around 83% of them singletons. The sequenced sample was peripheral blood. This clonotype originated in a woman aged 45-65 years with acute or convalescent COVID-19. V is TRBV11-3 and J is TRBJ2-2; 7 nucleotides match TRBD1. CDR3 in DNA: TGTGCCAGCAGCGCTACCCACGGGACAGCGAACACCGGGGAGCTGTTTTTT. This sequence encodes CASSATHGTANTGELFF.